The rows below give T cell receptor beta chains drawn from one sample of a study of blood T cell repertoires in COVID-19. Using immunoSEQ multiplex PCR, the repertoire was profiled, and TCRdb retains in-frame clones only, with some absent. This table has about 250,000 clones, about 87% appearing once. The sequenced material came from peripheral blood. The receptors were sampled from a woman younger than 45 with COVID-19, enrolled during active disease. Both conserved end residues are part of each CDR3. Fields, in order: D gene, clone size, V gene, J gene, CDR3 protein, CDR3 DNA. D genes are given only for firm matches. Not all rows give a size; the values are once, few, many and, for expanded clones, a class.

-,-,TRBV19,TRBJ2-3,CASSQSRGTTDTQYF,TGTGCCAGTAGTCAAAGTCGGGGGACCACAGATACGCAGTATTTT
-,-,TRBV7-9,TRBJ2-3,CASTLISTDTQYF,TGTGCCAGCACGCTAATTAGCACAGATACGCAGTATTTT
TRBD1,-,TRBV6-4,TRBJ1-5,CASSVQGNSNQPQHF,TGTGCCAGCAGTGTACAGGGGAATAGCAATCAGCCCCAGCATTTT
-,-,TRBV7-8,TRBJ1-5,CASSPRDTGLHNQPQHF,TGTGCCAGCAGCCCACGGGACACCGGTCTTCACAATCAGCCCCAGCATTTT
TRBD1,-,TRBV5-4,TRBJ1-2,CASSGAPGQGQRGGYTF,TGTGCCAGCAGCGGCGCACCGGGACAGGGGCAGAGGGGTGGCTACACCTTC
-,-,TRBV4-3,TRBJ1-4,CASSHGAGWGDEKLFF,TGCGCCAGCAGCCATGGGGCGGGGTGGGGAGATGAAAAACTGTTTTTT
-,-,TRBV10-3,TRBJ1-2,CAISDWWGGYGYTF,TGTGCCATCAGTGATTGGTGGGGAGGCTATGGCTACACCTTC
-,-,TRBV5-6,TRBJ2-1,CASSLASYEQFF,TGTGCCAGCAGCTTGGCGAGTTATGAGCAGTTCTTC
-,-,TRBV29-1,TRBJ2-1,CSVAQGSYNEQFF,TGCAGCGTTGCCCAGGGCAGCTACAATGAGCAGTTCTTC
-,-,TRBV4-3,TRBJ1-1,CASSQQDSYTEAFF,TGCGCCAGCAGCCAACAGGACAGTTACACTGAAGCTTTCTTT
-,-,TRBV21-1,TRBJ1-3,CGPNSIGDRTTRNTIYF,TGTGGACCAAATTCTATAGGGGACAGGACCACACGAAACACCATATATTTT
TRBD2,-,TRBV2,TRBJ2-1,CASGGGTSGTGEQFF,TGTGCCAGCGGCGGGGGGACTAGCGGGACTGGGGAGCAGTTCTTC
TRBD2,-,TRBV29-1,TRBJ2-2,CSGTSGANTGELFF,TGCAGCGGGACTAGCGGGGCGAACACCGGGGAGCTGTTTTTT
-,-,TRBV7-9,TRBJ2-2,CASSRSGENTGELFF,TGTGCCAGCAGCCGGTCGGGGGAGAACACCGGGGAGCTGTTTTTT
TRBD1,-,TRBV2,TRBJ1-1,CASSEAIVGGQVNTEAFF,TGTGCCAGCAGTGAAGCAATTGTAGGGGGACAGGTGAACACTGAAGCTTTCTTT
-,-,TRBV5-6,TRBJ1-4,CASSLGGGPSEKLFF,TGTGCCAGCAGCTTGGGGGGCGGACCCTCTGAAAAACTGTTTTTT
TRBD1,-,TRBV5-4,TRBJ2-1,CASSLGQGNNEQFF,TGTGCCAGCAGCTTGGGACAGGGAAACAATGAGCAGTTCTTC
-,-,TRBV28,TRBJ2-1,CASFGAFWDGGNEQFF,TGTGCCAGCTTTGGGGCCTTCTGGGACGGGGGAAATGAGCAGTTCTTC
-,-,TRBV2,TRBJ1-6,CASNRDKAENSPLHF,TGTGCCAGCAATCGGGACAAGGCGGAAAATTCACCCCTCCACTTT
TRBD1,few,TRBV5-4,TRBJ1-2,CASSLGTGRDYGYTF,TGTGCCAGCAGCTTGGGGACAGGGAGGGATTATGGCTACACCTTC
-,-,TRBV9,TRBJ1-2,CASSGRLIARGQANYGYTF,TGTGCCAGCAGCGGTAGATTGATCGCCAGGGGCCAAGCTAACTATGGCTACACCTTC
TRBD2,-,TRBV18,TRBJ2-1,CASSTGGDHEQFF,TGTGCCAGCTCAACCGGGGGGGACCATGAGCAGTTCTTC
-,few,TRBV18,TRBJ2-1,CASSPPGGYNEQFF,TGTGCCAGCTCACCACCGGGGGGTTACAATGAGCAGTTCTTC
-,once,TRBV23-1,TRBJ1-2,CAGGRRGPYWGGYTF,TGCGCCGGAGGCCGAAGAGGCCCCTACTGGGGAGGCTACACCTTC
TRBD1,-,TRBV14,TRBJ1-1,CASSDRVTEAFF,TGTGCCAGCAGCGACAGGGTCACTGAAGCTTTCTTT
-,-,TRBV27,TRBJ2-3,CASSPGTPESTDTQYF,TGTGCCAGCAGTCCAGGGACACCTGAAAGCACAGATACGCAGTATTTT
TRBD1,-,TRBV6-6,TRBJ1-2,CASSSPDRDEGYTF,TGTGCCAGCAGTAGTCCGGACAGGGATGAGGGCTACACCTTC
-,-,TRBV2,TRBJ1-1,CASSENPWEGTEAFF,TGTGCCAGCAGTGAAAATCCGTGGGAGGGCACTGAAGCTTTCTTT
TRBD2,-,TRBV5-1,TRBJ2-3,CASSLGLAGGLADTQYF,TGCGCCAGCAGCTTGGGACTAGCGGGGGGGTTGGCAGATACGCAGTATTTT
-,-,TRBV4-3,TRBJ2-3,CASSQESRGPDTQYF,TGCGCCAGCAGCCAAGAAAGCAGGGGCCCAGATACGCAGTATTTT
-,-,TRBV6-5,TRBJ2-3,CASSGLNTDTQYF,TGTGCCAGCAGCGGACTTAACACAGATACGCAGTATTTT
TRBD2,once,TRBV14,TRBJ2-1,CASSHLGTRPSTYNEQFF,TGTGCCAGCAGCCATCTAGGGACTAGACCCTCCACCTACAATGAGCAGTTCTTC
TRBD1,once,TRBV7-2,TRBJ1-6,CASSLGQGKWSPLHF,TGTGCCAGCAGCTTAGGACAGGGAAAATGGTCACCCCTCCACTTT
-,-,TRBV7-9,TRBJ2-2,CASSLGGNTGELFF,TGTGCCAGCAGCCTCGGGGGGAACACCGGGGAGCTGTTTTTT
-,-,TRBV2,TRBJ2-7,CASRPRTATYEQYF,TGTGCCAGCAGGCCTAGGACAGCCACCTACGAGCAGTACTTC
-,once,TRBV14,TRBJ2-5,CASSQVLLETQYF,TGTGCCAGCAGCCAAGTCCTCCTGGAGACCCAGTACTTC
TRBD2,-,TRBV7-2,TRBJ2-7,CASSLDASGAPREQYF,TGTGCCAGCAGCTTAGACGCTAGCGGGGCTCCACGAGAGCAGTACTTC
TRBD1,few,TRBV2,TRBJ1-1,CASSEDRGRSEAFF,TGTGCCAGCAGTGAAGACAGGGGGCGATCTGAAGCTTTCTTT
-,-,TRBV5-6,TRBJ2-1,CASSSSGTGGNNEQFF,TGTGCCAGCAGCTCGTCCGGGACTGGGGGGAACAATGAGCAGTTCTTC
TRBD1,-,TRBV11-2,TRBJ1-4,CASSRDRGPFAPNEKLFF,TGTGCCAGCAGCCGCGACAGGGGGCCCTTTGCCCCAAACGAAAAACTGTTTTTT
-,-,TRBV3-1/TRBV3-2,TRBJ2-7,CASSQVPQSYEQYF,TGTGCCAGCAGCCAAGTTCCCCAATCCTACGAGCAGTACTTC
-,-,TRBV27,TRBJ2-7,CASSTRTHSYEQYF,TGTGCCAGCAGTACCCGGACACACTCCTACGAGCAGTACTTC
-,once,TRBV4-3,TRBJ2-1,CASSQQYSVGQASYNEQFF,TGCGCCAGCAGCCAACAATACTCCGTTGGACAAGCCTCATACAATGAGCAGTTCTTC
-,-,TRBV5-8,TRBJ2-3,CASTPARDSSTDTQYF,TGTGCCAGCACCCCGGCGCGGGACAGCAGCACAGATACGCAGTATTTT
TRBD1,once,TRBV28,TRBJ1-2,CASSLSYRDRSLWYGYTF,TGTGCCAGCAGTTTATCCTACCGGGACAGGAGTTTATGGTATGGCTACACCTTC
TRBD1,-,TRBV27,TRBJ1-1,CASSLDRGRTEAFF,TGTGCCAGCAGTTTAGACAGGGGAAGGACTGAAGCTTTCTTT
TRBD2,-,TRBV24-1,TRBJ2-5,CATSTSAGGPFVETQYF,TGTGCCACCAGTACCTCGGCGGGAGGGCCTTTTGTAGAGACCCAGTACTTC
TRBD1,-,TRBV24-1,TRBJ1-2,CATSETGTGPPWGYTF,TGTGCCACCAGTGAGACCGGGACAGGGCCGCCCTGGGGCTACACCTTC
-,-,TRBV7-2,TRBJ2-7,CASSLLSQGGTYEQYF,TGTGCCAGCAGCTTACTCTCGCAGGGAGGAACCTACGAGCAGTACTTC
TRBD2,-,TRBV7-8,TRBJ2-5,CASKLTGGYGETQYF,TGTGCCAGCAAGTTGACGGGGGGGTATGGAGAGACCCAGTACTTC
TRBD2,-,TRBV4-2,TRBJ2-3,CASSQDLTSGGSGTDTQYF,TGTGCCAGCAGCCAAGATTTGACTAGCGGGGGTTCGGGCACAGATACGCAGTATTTT
TRBD1,-,TRBV19,TRBJ1-1,CASSLRTGDTEAFF,TGTGCCAGTAGTCTCCGGACAGGGGACACTGAAGCTTTCTTT